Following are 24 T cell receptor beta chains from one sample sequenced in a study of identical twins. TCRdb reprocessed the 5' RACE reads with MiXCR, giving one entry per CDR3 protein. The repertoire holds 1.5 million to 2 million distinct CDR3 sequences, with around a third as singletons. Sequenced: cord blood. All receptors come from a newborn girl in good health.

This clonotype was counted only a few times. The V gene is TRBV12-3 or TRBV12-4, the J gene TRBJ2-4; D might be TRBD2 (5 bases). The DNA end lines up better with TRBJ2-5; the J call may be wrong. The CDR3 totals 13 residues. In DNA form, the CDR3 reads TGTGCCAGCAGCCCTTGGAGGCGAGAGACCCAGTACTTC. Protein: CASSPWRRETQYF.

CDR3 in DNA: TGTGCCAGCAGCAAAGCGGAGGACAGGGAGGAGGCCAAAAACATTCTGTACTTC. It translates to CASSKAEDREEAKNILYF. The V gene is TRBV21-1, the J gene TRBJ2-4; the table's TRBD1 call for D was not verified on the DNA. TRBV21-1 is a listed pseudogene. This CDR3 contains 18 residues.

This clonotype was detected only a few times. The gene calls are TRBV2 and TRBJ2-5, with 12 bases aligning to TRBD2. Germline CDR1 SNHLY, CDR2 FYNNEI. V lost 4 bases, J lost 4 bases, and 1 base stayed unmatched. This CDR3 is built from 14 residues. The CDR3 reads CASSGTSGAETQYF. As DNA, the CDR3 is TGTGCCAGCAGTGGGACTAGCGGGGCAGAGACCCAGTACTTC.

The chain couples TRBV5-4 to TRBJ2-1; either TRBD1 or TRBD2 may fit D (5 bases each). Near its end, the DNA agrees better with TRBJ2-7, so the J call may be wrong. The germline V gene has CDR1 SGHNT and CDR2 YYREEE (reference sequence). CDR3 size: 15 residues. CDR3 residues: CASSLAGTPAYEQYF. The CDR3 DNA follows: TGTGCCAGCAGCTTGGCCGGGACGCCTGCCTACGAGCAGTACTTC.

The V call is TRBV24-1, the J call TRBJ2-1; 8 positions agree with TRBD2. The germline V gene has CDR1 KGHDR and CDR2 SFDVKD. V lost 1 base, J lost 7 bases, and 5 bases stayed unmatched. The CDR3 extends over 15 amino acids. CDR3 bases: TGTGCCACCAGTGATTTCAGCGGGAGTCGAAATGAGCAGTTCTTC. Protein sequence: CATSDFSGSRNEQFF.

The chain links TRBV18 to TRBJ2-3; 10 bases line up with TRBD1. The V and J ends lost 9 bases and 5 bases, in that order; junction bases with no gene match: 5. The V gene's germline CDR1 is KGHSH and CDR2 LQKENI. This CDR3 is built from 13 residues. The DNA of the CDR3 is TGTGCCAGTTACGGACAGGGGGGAGATACGCAGTATTTT. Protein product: CASYGQGGDTQYF.

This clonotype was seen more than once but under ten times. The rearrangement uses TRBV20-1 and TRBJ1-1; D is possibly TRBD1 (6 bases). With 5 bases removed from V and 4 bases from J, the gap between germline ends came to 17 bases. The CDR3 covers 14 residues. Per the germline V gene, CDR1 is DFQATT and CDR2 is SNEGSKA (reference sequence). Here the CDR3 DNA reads TGCAGTGCTGCCAGGGGACCCAGGACCACTGAAGCTTTCTTT. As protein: CSAARGPRTTEAFF.

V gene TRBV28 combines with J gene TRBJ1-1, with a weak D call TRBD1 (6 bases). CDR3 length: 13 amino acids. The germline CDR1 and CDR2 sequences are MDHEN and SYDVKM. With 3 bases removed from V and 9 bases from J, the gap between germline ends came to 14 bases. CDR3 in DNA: TGTGCCAGCAGTTTTCGACAGGAGTCAAAAGCTTTCTTT. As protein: CASSFRQESKAFF.

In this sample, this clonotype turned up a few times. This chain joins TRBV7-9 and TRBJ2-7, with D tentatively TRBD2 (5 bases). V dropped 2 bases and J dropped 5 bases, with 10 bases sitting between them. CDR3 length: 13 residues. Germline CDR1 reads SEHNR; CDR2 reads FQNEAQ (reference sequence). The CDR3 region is CASSLRRTHEQYF. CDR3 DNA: TGTGCCAGCAGCTTACGTCGGACTCACGAGCAGTACTTC.

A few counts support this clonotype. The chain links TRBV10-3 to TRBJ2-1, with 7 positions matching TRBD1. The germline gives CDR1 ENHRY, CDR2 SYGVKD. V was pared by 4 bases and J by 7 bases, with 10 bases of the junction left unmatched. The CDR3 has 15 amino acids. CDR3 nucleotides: TGTGCCATCAGTGTTGCAGGGGGAATGAAAAATGAGCAGTTCTTC. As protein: CAISVAGGMKNEQFF.

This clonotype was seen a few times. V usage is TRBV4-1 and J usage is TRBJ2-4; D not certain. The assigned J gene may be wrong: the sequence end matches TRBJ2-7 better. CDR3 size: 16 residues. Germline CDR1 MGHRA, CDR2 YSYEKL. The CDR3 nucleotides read TGCGCCAGCAGCCAAGAATGGGGTATCTCGCTACGCGAGCAGTACTTC. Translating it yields CASSQEWGISLREQYF.

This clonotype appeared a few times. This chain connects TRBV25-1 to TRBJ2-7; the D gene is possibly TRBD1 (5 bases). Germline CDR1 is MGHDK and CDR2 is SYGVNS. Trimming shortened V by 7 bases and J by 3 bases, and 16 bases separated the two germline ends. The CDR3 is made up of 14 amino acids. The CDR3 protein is CASKGQGQSYEQYF. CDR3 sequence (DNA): TGTGCCAGCAAGGGGCAGGGTCAGAGCTACGAGCAGTACTTC.

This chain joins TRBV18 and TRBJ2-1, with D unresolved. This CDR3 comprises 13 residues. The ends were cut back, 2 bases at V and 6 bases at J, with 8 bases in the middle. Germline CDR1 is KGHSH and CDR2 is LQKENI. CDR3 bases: TGTGCCAGCTCACCAAGGCAGTCCAATGAGCAGTTCTTC. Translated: CASSPRQSNEQFF.

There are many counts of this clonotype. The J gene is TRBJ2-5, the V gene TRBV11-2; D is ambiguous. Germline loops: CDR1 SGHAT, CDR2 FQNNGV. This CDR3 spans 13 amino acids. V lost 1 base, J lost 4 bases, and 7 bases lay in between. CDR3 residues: CASSLGSRETQYF. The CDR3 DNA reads TGTGCCAGCAGCTTAGGCTCCCGAGAGACCCAGTACTTC.

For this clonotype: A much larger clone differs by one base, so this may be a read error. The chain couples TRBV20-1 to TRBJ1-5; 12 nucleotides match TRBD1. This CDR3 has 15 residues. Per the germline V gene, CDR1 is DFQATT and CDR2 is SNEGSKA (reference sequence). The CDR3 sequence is CSARDGTGGNQPRHF. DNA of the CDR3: TGCAGTGCTAGAGATGGGACAGGGGGCAATCAGCCCCGGCATTTT.

The DNA of the CDR3 is TGTGCCAGCAGCGGGACTCCCTCCTACAATGAGCAGTACTTC. The encoded protein is CASSGTPSYNEQYF. This rearrangement joins TRBV27 to TRBJ2-1; maybe TRBD2 (6 bases). The DNA end lines up better with TRBJ2-7; the J call may be wrong. Germline lookup yields CDR1 MNHEY and CDR2 SMNVEV (reference sequence). The CDR3 has 14 residues.

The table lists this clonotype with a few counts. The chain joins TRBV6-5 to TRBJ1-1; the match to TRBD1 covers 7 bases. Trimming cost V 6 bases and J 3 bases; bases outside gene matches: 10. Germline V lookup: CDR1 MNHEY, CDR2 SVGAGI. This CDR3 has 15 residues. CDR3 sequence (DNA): TGTGCCAGCAGCCGTGAGAGGGGGCGGGACACTGAAGCTTTCTTT. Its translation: CASSRERGRDTEAFF.

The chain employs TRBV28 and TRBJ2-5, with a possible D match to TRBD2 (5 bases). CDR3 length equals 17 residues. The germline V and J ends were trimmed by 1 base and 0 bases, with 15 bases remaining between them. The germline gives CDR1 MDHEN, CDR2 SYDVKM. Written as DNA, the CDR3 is TGTGCCAGCAGTTTATATGCCCAGCGGCGCCACCAAGAGACCCAGTACTTC. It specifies CASSLYAQRRHQETQYF.

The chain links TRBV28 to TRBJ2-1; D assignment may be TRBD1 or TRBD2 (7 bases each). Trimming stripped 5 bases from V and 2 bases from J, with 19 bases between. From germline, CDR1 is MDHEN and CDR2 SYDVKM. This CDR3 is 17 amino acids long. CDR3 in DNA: TGTGCCAGCAGTCTCAACCCGACAGGGAGGGCCTACAATGAGCAGTTCTTC. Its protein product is CASSLNPTGRAYNEQFF.

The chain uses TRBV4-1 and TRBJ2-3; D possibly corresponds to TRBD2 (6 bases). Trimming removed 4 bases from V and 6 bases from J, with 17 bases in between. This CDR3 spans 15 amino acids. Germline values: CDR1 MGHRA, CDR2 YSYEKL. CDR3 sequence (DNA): TGCGCCAGCAGCCGGTCCCGGGAGCGAGTTGATACGCAGTATTTT. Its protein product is CASSRSRERVDTQYF.

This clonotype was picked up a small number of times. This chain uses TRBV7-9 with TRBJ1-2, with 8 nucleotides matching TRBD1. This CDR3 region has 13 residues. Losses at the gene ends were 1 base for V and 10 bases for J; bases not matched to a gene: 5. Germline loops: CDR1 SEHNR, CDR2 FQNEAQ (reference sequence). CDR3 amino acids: CASSLDTGGDYTF. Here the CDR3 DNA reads TGTGCCAGCAGCTTAGATACAGGGGGTGACTACACCTTC.

The chain's CDR3 is CASSQGEGASTEAFF. The CDR3, as DNA: TGCGCCAGCAGCCAAGGGGAGGGGGCGAGCACTGAAGCTTTCTTT. This chain joins TRBV4-1 and TRBJ1-1; 7 bases align to TRBD1. This CDR3 is 15 amino acids long. Germline lookup yields CDR1 MGHRA and CDR2 YSYEKL. V dropped 1 base and J dropped 4; count of bases not matched to a gene: 6.

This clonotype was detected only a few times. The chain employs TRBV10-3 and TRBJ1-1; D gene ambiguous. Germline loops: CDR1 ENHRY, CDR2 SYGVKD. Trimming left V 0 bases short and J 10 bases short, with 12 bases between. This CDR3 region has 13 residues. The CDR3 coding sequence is TGTGCCATCAGTGAGTCTGAGGGATTGGGAGCTTTCTTT. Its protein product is CAISESEGLGAFF.

CDR3 nucleotides: TGTGCCACCAGCAGAGATTCCGGACTAGCTAGCGTGAGGTACAATGAGCAGTACTTC. Translated, it gives CATSRDSGLASVRYNEQYF. J is TRBJ2-1 and V is TRBV15; 8 positions match TRBD2. The J call may be wrong; the DNA end is better matched by TRBJ2-7. Germline lookup yields CDR1 LNHNV and CDR2 YYDKDF (reference sequence). The CDR3 contains 19 residues.